This T cell receptor beta chain was observed in a study of siplizumab effects on memory and regulatory T cells. Study-wide results and limits: Significantly reduced by siplizumab was the cumulative frequency of alloreactive sequences, namely those traceable to unstimulated CD4+ memory cells. Mappable alloreactive CD4+ clones were on average around 69% Treg-derived with siplizumab, approximately 30% in controls. Both greater diversity than memory cells and a major contribution to the alloresponse seemed to characterize naive T cells.

Remarks on this clone: The antigen remains undetermined.

Per individual sample, 85,000 to 100,000 TCR templates were assayed. Measured with immunoSEQ multiplex PCR; TCRdb has only the in-frame clones, and not every one. The table shows fewer than 130,000 clones, with around nine tenths occurring only once. What was sequenced was CD4+ T cells sorted from blood. The source of this sequence is a human donor in good health.

The CDR3 spells CASSLEGVGNQPQHF. For the CDR3, the DNA is TGCGCCAGCAGCTTGGAAGGGGTTGGCAATCAGCCCCAGCATTTT. The chain joins TRBV5-1 to TRBJ1-5, with D possibly matching TRBD1 (5 bases). Germline V gene sequence: CDR1 SGHRS, CDR2 YFSETQ. This CDR3 comprises 15 residues. V was trimmed by 0 bases and J by 2 bases, leaving 9 bases between them.